These 6 T cell receptor beta chains came from one sample sequenced in a study of early T cells in non-severe SARS-CoV-2 infection. One entry per CDR3 protein, called by TCRdb with MiXCR from the 5' RACE reads. The sample yields over 95,000 distinct CDR3 sequences, about 15% seen once. The sequencing input was whole blood. Receptor source: an adult who was a healthcare worker with PCR-confirmed SARS-CoV-2 infection or an uninfected control (not recorded which).

This chain connects TRBV28 to TRBJ1-2; 8 bases align to TRBD1. V was pared by 5 bases and J by 8 bases, with 16 bases of the junction left unmatched. This CDR3 has 16 residues. Germline loops: CDR1 MDHEN, CDR2 SYDVKM. This chain's CDR3 is CASSAPDRAFRGGYTF. CDR3 bases: TGTGCCAGCAGTGCCCCGGACAGGGCGTTTAGAGGAGGCTACACCTTC.

This clonotype has a handful of counts. This chain joins TRBV29-1 and TRBJ2-1, with 7 bases that match TRBD1. The germline V gene has CDR1 SQVTM and CDR2 ANQGSEA. The CDR3 sequence is 13 residues long. Trimming cost V 8 bases and J 2 bases; bases outside gene matches: 6. The CDR3 nucleotides are TGCAGCTCCAGGGGGATCCCCTACAATGAGCAGTTCTTC. Translated: CSSRGIPYNEQFF.

This clonotype has only a few counts. The CDR3 nucleotides are TGTGCCAGCAGCCATGGTGGGCAGGGGCTAAACGAGCAGTACTTC. Translated: CASSHGGQGLNEQYF. This chain joins TRBV7-9 and TRBJ2-7, with TRBD1 as a possible D gene (6 bases). CDR1 SEHNR and CDR2 FQNEAQ come from the germline V gene (reference sequence). The length of the CDR3 is 15 residues. V dropped 5 bases and J dropped 5 bases, with 19 bases sitting between them.

This clonotype came up a few times. This chain joins TRBV19 and TRBJ2-2, with D perhaps assigned TRBD1 or TRBD2 (5 bases each). Trimming left V 5 bases short and J 5 bases short, with 18 bases between. Germline V gives CDR1 LNHDA, CDR2 SQIVND (reference sequence). This CDR3 region has 16 residues. The CDR3 DNA reads TGTGCCAGTAGTTGGGGGTCTAAAGCGGCTACCGGGGAGCTGTTTTTT. It codes for CASSWGSKAATGELFF.

The V and J genes are TRBV6-1 and TRBJ2-1; 8 bases map to TRBD1. After removal of 6 bases from V and 7 bases from J, the junction contained 2 bases not matched to a gene. The germline V gene encodes CDR1 MNHNS and CDR2 SASEGT. The CDR3 contains 12 residues. CDR3 loop: CASSDRGNEQFF. The CDR3 region has the DNA TGTGCCAGCAGCGACAGGGGTAATGAGCAGTTCTTC.

The V gene is TRBV28, the J gene TRBJ2-7; D gene uncertain. Deletions cut 6 bases from V and 4 bases from J, with 13 bases between. Germline loops: CDR1 MDHEN, CDR2 SYDVKM. This CDR3 is built from 13 residues. This CDR3 is CASSGLGRYEQYF. CDR3 coding DNA: TGTGCCAGCAGCGGGCTAGGAAGATACGAGCAGTACTTC.